The T cell receptor (beta chain) described here comes from a study of PD-1 blockade in classical Hodgkin lymphoma. Assay used: immunoSEQ multiplex PCR; TCRdb lists only in-frame clones, some missing. Seen here are tens of thousands of clones, more than 60% observed once, and the top ten hold 5.8%. No patient escaped relapse after autologous stem cell transplantation, and brentuximab vedotin exposure varied. A note on this clone: The antigen remains undetermined.

The germline gives CDR1 MNHEY, CDR2 SVGAGI. V was clipped by 0 bases and J by 4 bases, with 13 bases between them. The CDR3 has 15 residues. Study observations and caveats: Patients with an early start, nivolumab under 1 year after ASCT, were excluded. Diversity in CD4+ TCRs, unlike that measured in CD8+ TCRs, had risen significantly by C4D1. Relapsed/refractory patients reportedly had lower baseline diversity than newly diagnosed patients. It was among complete responders that baseline diversity resembled that of newly diagnosed patients.

This TCR was sampled from a human donor with classical Hodgkin lymphoma. Sequencing used peripheral blood mononuclear cells (PBMCs), obtained at baseline. The J gene is TRBJ2-7, the V gene TRBV6-5; D is possibly TRBD2 (7 bases). This CDR3 is CASSYSGGRTYEQYF. The CDR3 bases are TGTGCCAGCAGTTACTCCGGGGGGCGCACTTACGAGCAGTACTTC.